The 24 T cell receptor beta chains below come from one sample, sequenced in a study of a mutant IDH1 vaccine in newly diagnosed glioma. The time point denotes: baseline, week 1 (first vaccination visit). Documented treatment: pre-vaccination baseline after standard-of-care therapy. Profiling relied on immunoSEQ multiplex PCR, and the TCRdb table lists in-frame clones only, not all of them. The sample yields 70,000 to 95,000 clones, roughly 87% seen once. The input for sequencing was PBMCs, taken from a glioma patient treated with radiotherapy, temozolomide or both. All receptors come from a man in his forties with glioma. Some clones in this sample may be carry-over from other donors' samples.

The chain links TRBV27 to TRBJ1-6, with D possibly matching TRBD1 (6 bases). Germline V gene lookup returns CDR1 MNHEY and CDR2 SMNVEV (reference sequence). V lost 2 bases to trimming and J lost 7 bases, with 15 bases between them. The CDR3 contains 16 residues. The CDR3: CASSLSPTGWNSPLHF. The CDR3 DNA reads as TGTGCCAGCAGTTTAAGCCCAACAGGGTGGAATTCACCCCTCCACTTT.

The chain recombines TRBV13 with TRBJ2-4; tentatively, D is TRBD1 or TRBD2 (5 bases each). Germline V gene lookup returns CDR1 PRHDT and CDR2 FYEKMQ (reference sequence). Deletions cut 5 bases from V and 2 bases from J, with 10 bases between. The CDR3 extends over 14 amino acids. The CDR3 region has the DNA TGTGCCAGCAGCCGAGGGGTGACCAAAAACATTCAGTACTTC. This sequence encodes CASSRGVTKNIQYF.

The CDR3 is CASSHGQGNSPLHF. In DNA form, the CDR3 reads TGCGCCAGCAGCCACGGACAGGGGAATTCACCCCTCCACTTT. This chain uses TRBV5-1 with TRBJ1-6; 9 bases match TRBD1. Looked up from germline, CDR1 is SGHRS and CDR2 is YFSETQ. J lost 7 bases, V lost 4 bases, and 3 bases had no gene match. The CDR3 consists of 14 residues.

The chain recombines TRBV27 with TRBJ2-7, with 9 bases aligning to TRBD1. The germline V gene has CDR1 MNHEY and CDR2 SMNVEV (reference sequence). This CDR3 comprises 14 residues. The V gene end was trimmed by 3 bases and the J gene end by 3 bases; junction bases not matched to a gene: 3. The CDR3 nucleotides read TGTGCCAGCAGTTTGGTGGGACAGGGCTACGAGCAGTACTTC. This translates into CASSLVGQGYEQYF.

The genes are TRBV18 and TRBJ1-1, with D unclear. CDR3 size: 13 residues. Between the trimmed V and J ends, which lost 0 bases and 7 bases, there was a span of 9 bases. The V gene's germline CDR1 is KGHSH and CDR2 LQKENI. The CDR3 DNA is TGTGCCAGCTCACCACCGAGGCCAGGTGAAGCTTTCTTT. It specifies CASSPPRPGEAFF.

The gene calls are TRBV7-9 and TRBJ2-7; the D call may be TRBD1 or TRBD2 (7 bases each). V was shortened by 4 bases and J by 4 bases, with 17 bases between the two germline ends. CDR1 is SEHNR and CDR2 is FQNEAQ in the germline V gene (reference sequence). This CDR3 has 15 residues. CDR3 loop: CASSWEGAPSYEQYF. In nucleotides, the CDR3 is TGTGCCAGCAGCTGGGAGGGGGCTCCATCTTACGAGCAGTACTTC. Full variable domain (rest looked up from reference TRBV7-9 and TRBJ2-7): DTGVSQNPRHKITKRGQNVTFRCDPISEHNRLYWYRQTLGQGPEFLTYFQNEAQLEKSRLLSDRFSAERPKGSFSTLEIQRTEQGDSAMYLCASSWEGAPSYEQYFGPGTRLTVT.

V usage is TRBV9 and J usage is TRBJ2-2; D ambiguous. CDR1 and CDR2 (germline): SGDLS, YYNGEE. This CDR3 is 14 amino acids long. The ends were cut back, 2 bases at V and 4 bases at J, with 9 bases in the middle. In DNA, the CDR3 is TGTGCCAGCAGCGTCAAACTCGTCACCGGGGAGCTGTTTTTT. It specifies CASSVKLVTGELFF.

The CDR3 nucleotides read TGTGCCAGCGGGGGAGGGACAGTGGAAGAGACCCAGTACTTC. Its translation: CASGGGTVEETQYF. This chain connects TRBV2 to TRBJ2-5; either TRBD1 or TRBD2 may fit D (7 bases each). V was cut by 8 bases and J by 3 bases, with 16 bases left in between. Germline values: CDR1 SNHLY, CDR2 FYNNEI. The CDR3 spans 14 residues.

This chain links TRBV27 with TRBJ2-7; D not resolved. This CDR3 comprises 13 residues. V lost 4 bases, J lost 0 bases, and 7 bases lay in between. CDR1 is MNHEY and CDR2 is SMNVEV in the germline V gene (reference sequence). CDR3 in DNA: TGTGCCAGCAGTTATAGGAGCTCCTACGAGCAGTACTTC. It is translated as CASSYRSSYEQYF.

V usage is TRBV4-2 and J usage is TRBJ2-1; D remains ambiguous. V was cut by 0 bases and J by 4 bases, with 16 bases left in between. The CDR3 consists of 17 residues. Germline V gene sequence: CDR1 LGHNA, CDR2 YNFKEQ. The CDR3 bases are TGTGCCAGCAGCCAAGATGCAGTCTCAAGGACGTACAATGAGCAGTTCTTC. Residues: CASSQDAVSRTYNEQFF.

CDR3 coding DNA: TGTGCCAGTAGTATAGATCTATGGCGGGCCCATCAGCCCCAGCATTTT. This sequence encodes CASSIDLWRAHQPQHF. V is TRBV19 and J is TRBJ1-5, with D unclear. This CDR3 has 16 residues. V was trimmed by 0 bases and J by 5 bases, leaving 14 bases between them. CDR1 and CDR2 from the germline V gene are LNHDA and SQIVND (reference sequence). Full variable domain (outside the CDR3, taken from reference TRBV19 and TRBJ1-5): DGGITQSPKYLFRKEGQNVTLSCEQNLNHDAMYWYRQDPGQGLRLIYYSQIVNDFQKGDIAEGYSVSREKKESFPLTVTSAQKNPTAFYLCASSIDLWRAHQPQHFGDGTRLSIL.

The table lists this clone with a few counts. The chain combines TRBV19 with TRBJ2-7; 8 bases match TRBD2. Trimming took 5 bases from V and 1 from J; bases not matched to a gene: 10. Germline values: CDR1 LNHDA, CDR2 SQIVND (reference sequence). This CDR3 is built from 16 residues. The CDR3 reads CASSVRGAGGSYEQYF. The CDR3 DNA reads TGTGCCAGTAGTGTCCGAGGGGCGGGGGGTTCCTACGAGCAGTACTTC. Full variable domain (missing parts from reference TRBV19 and TRBJ2-7): DGGITQSPKYLFRKEGQNVTLSCEQNLNHDAMYWYRQDPGQGLRLIYYSQIVNDFQKGDIAEGYSVSREKKESFPLTVTSAQKNPTAFYLCASSVRGAGGSYEQYFGPGTRLTVT.

The rearrangement joins TRBV7-9 to TRBJ2-5; TRBD2 agrees at 14 bases. V gave up 5 bases and J gave up 6 bases; unmatched junction bases: 14. The CDR3 length is 18 residues. The germline V gene encodes CDR1 SEHNR and CDR2 FQNEAQ (reference sequence). The CDR3 sequence: CASSTGTSGGGVLKTQYF. The CDR3 DNA sequence: TGTGCCAGCAGCACCGGGACTAGCGGGGGAGGCGTGTTGAAGACCCAGTACTTC.

The CDR3 spells CASLRVGTDTQYF. CDR3 DNA: TGTGCCAGCCTCAGGGTCGGCACAGATACGCAGTATTTT. This chain joins TRBV7-2 and TRBJ2-3, with D possibly being TRBD1 (5 bases). Between the trimmed V and J ends, which lost 8 bases and 1 base, there was a span of 10 bases. CDR1 and CDR2 (germline): SGHTA, FQGNSA. This CDR3 contains 13 residues.

The rearrangement uses TRBV10-3 and TRBJ2-1, with D perhaps matching TRBD2 (7 bases). The CDR3 runs to 14 residues. V dropped 3 bases and J dropped 8 bases, with 14 bases sitting between them. Germline V gene lookup returns CDR1 ENHRY and CDR2 SYGVKD. CDR3 coding DNA: TGTGCCATCAGTGACCGGGGGGCTCGAGATGAGCAGTTCTTC. It is translated as CAISDRGARDEQFF.

The chain combines TRBV28 with TRBJ2-2; a possible D gene is TRBD2 (5 bases). From germline, CDR1 is MDHEN and CDR2 SYDVKM. The CDR3 extends over 13 amino acids. Trimming removed 5 bases at V and 6 bases at J, with 10 bases between. CDR3 sequence reads: CASSTGGAGELFF. The DNA for the CDR3 is TGTGCCAGCAGTACCGGAGGCGCCGGGGAGCTGTTTTTT. The full variable domain, in which reference TRBV28 and TRBJ2-2 provide the parts outside the CDR3, is DVKVTQSSRYLVKRTGEKVFLECVQDMDHENMFWYRQDPGLGLRLIYFSYDVKMKEKGDIPEGYSVSREKKERFSLILESASTNQTSMYLCASSTGGAGELFFGEGSRLTVL.

The rearrangement links TRBV12-5 to TRBJ1-6, with a tentative D call TRBD1 (5 bases). Trimming took off 0 bases at V and 9 bases at J, with 15 bases between the two ends. CDR3 size: 16 residues. Germline V gene data show CDR1 as LGHNT and CDR2 as FRNRAP. CDR3 bases: TGTGCTAGTGGTTTGGTAGTCGAGGGGCTGGTTTCACCCCTCCACTTT. Encoded protein: CASGLVVEGLVSPLHF.

The chain joins TRBV7-9 to TRBJ2-7, with 7 positions matching TRBD1. Germline V CDR1 and CDR2: SEHNR, FQNEAQ (reference sequence). Losses at the gene ends were 5 bases for V and 5 bases for J; bases not matched to a gene: 3. The CDR3 length is 12 residues. This CDR3 reads CASSHTGDEQYF. CDR3 bases: TGTGCCAGCAGCCACACAGGGGACGAGCAGTACTTC.

The chain links TRBV1 to TRBJ2-7; TRBD2, the table's D call, lacks a check against the DNA. TRBV1 is designated a pseudogene. The CDR3 runs 16 residues. In DNA, the CDR3 is TGCACCAGCAGCCAAGATGACGGGGGGGCAAGATACGAGCAGTACTTC. This sequence encodes CTSSQDDGGARYEQYF.

This clone was detected only once. V and J are TRBV2 and TRBJ2-7; D remains ambiguous. V lost 5 bases and J 3 bases, leaving 2 bases between the germline ends. The CDR3 runs to 10 residues. In germline, CDR1 is SNHLY, CDR2 FYNNEI. CDR3 residues: CASSSYEQYF. In DNA form, the CDR3 reads TGTGCCAGCAGTAGCTACGAGCAGTACTTC.

The CDR3 loop reads CASSKTGPTNEKLFF. CDR3 nucleotides: TGTGCCAGCAGCAAAACAGGGCCCACTAATGAAAAACTGTTTTTT. The gene calls are TRBV7-2 and TRBJ1-4, with D possibly being TRBD1 (6 bases). The V end was cut by 5 bases, the J end by 2 bases, with 12 bases between. The CDR3 is 15 amino acids. Germline CDR1 and CDR2: SGHTA and FQGNSA.

V gene TRBV5-1 combines with J gene TRBJ1-4; D is possibly TRBD1 (6 bases). The V gene lost 2 bases and the J gene lost 8 bases, with 13 bases spanning the gap. Germline CDR1 and CDR2: SGHRS and YFSETQ. The CDR3 runs 14 residues. CDR3 sequence: CASSLLTGQEKLFF. The CDR3 DNA sequence: TGCGCCAGCAGCTTATTGACAGGACAGGAAAAACTGTTTTTT.

The genes are TRBV13 and TRBJ2-2, with D uncertain. This CDR3 comprises 12 residues. Germline CDR1 reads PRHDT; CDR2 reads FYEKMQ (reference sequence). V dropped 2 bases and J dropped 3 bases, with 1 base sitting between them. DNA for the CDR3: TGTGCCAGCAGCTTACACACCGGGGAGCTGTTTTTT. Encoded protein: CASSLHTGELFF.

This clone was observed a single time. The J gene is TRBJ1-2, the V gene TRBV25-1, with D unresolved. V lost 4 bases to trimming and J lost 4 bases, with 10 bases between them. This CDR3 comprises 13 residues. Germline V lookup: CDR1 MGHDK, CDR2 SYGVNS. The CDR3 here is CASSGDQLYGYTF. CDR3 bases: TGTGCCAGCAGTGGAGACCAGCTCTATGGCTACACCTTC.